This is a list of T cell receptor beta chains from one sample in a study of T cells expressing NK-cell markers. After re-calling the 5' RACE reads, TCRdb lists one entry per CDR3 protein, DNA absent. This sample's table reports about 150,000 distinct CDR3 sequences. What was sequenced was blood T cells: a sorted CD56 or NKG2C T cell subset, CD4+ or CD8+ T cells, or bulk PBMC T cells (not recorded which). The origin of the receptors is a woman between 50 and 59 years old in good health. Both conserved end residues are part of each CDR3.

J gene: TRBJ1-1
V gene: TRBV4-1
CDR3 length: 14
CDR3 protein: CASSSQTRNTEAFF

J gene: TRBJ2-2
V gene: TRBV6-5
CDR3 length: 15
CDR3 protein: CASSYSRTGAGELFF

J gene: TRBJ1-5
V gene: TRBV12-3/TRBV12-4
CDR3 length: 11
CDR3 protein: CASGLNQPQHF

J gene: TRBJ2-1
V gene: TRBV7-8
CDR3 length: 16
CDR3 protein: CASSPWPGEYSYEQFF

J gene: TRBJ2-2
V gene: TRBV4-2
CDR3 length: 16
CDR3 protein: CASSQAGRGGTGELFF

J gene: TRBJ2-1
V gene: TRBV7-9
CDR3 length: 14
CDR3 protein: CASSLGTPVIEQFF

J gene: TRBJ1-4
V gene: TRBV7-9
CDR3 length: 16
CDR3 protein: CASSLSSGTGGEKLFF

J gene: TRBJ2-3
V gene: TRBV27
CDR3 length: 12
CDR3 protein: CATRGEGGTNYF

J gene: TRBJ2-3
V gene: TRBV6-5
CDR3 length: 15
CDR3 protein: CASRSIQGSSGTQYF

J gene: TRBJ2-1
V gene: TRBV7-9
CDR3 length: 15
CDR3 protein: CASSPGQGEENEQFF

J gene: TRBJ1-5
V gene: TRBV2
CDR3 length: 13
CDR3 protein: CASIQSADQPQHF

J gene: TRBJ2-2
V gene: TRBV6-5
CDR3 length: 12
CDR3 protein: CASRDSHGELFF

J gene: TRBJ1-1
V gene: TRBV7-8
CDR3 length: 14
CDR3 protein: CASTKGWVWTEAFF

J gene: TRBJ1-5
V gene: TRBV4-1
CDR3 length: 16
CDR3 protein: CASSQDSGFSNQPQHF

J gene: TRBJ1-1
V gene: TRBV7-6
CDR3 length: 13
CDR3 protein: CASIGGGSTEAFF

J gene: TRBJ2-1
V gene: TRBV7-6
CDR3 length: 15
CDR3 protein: CASSFLASGSNEQFF

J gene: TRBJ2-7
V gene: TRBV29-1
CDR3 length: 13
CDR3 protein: CSVKEGWVYEQYF

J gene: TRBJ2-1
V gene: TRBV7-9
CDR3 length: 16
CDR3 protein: CASSHGIAGDYNEQFF

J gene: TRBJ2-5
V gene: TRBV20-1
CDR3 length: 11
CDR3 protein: CSASGLGTQYF